This passage covers 20 T cell receptor beta chains from one sample sequenced in a study of T-cell memory formation after mild COVID-19 (dated by TCRdb to the early 2020s). The library was generated by 5' RACE. Sequencing took place on an Illumina NovaSeq 6000. TCRdb redid the processing of the public reads, applying fastp at Q25 and MiXCR, and retained in-frame beta chains. A single entry per CDR3 protein holds the most common genes and DNA from its merged rows. Counted in this sample were roughly 400,000 distinct CDR3 sequences; around a sixth of them appeared once. About 22% of the sample goes to the ten largest clones. The material sequenced was PBMCs or a T cell subset sorted from them (not recorded which). The receptors were gathered from a man aged 18 to 30 who had mild COVID-19 (a few samples of this study predate the infection). The sample titles of this study are shuffled in the database, so cell type and time point are left out; the donor was told from shared clones.

The chain recombines TRBV5-6 with TRBJ2-2; 7 bases are shared with TRBD1. The J segment lost 0 bases and the V segment lost 4 bases, leaving 15 bases of the junction unmatched. The CDR3 has 19 residues. The V gene's germline CDR1 is SGHDT and CDR2 YYEEEE. In DNA form, the CDR3 reads TGTGCCAGCAGCAATACAGGGGAAAGATTCAACCCGAACACCGGGGAGCTGTTTTTT. Its protein is CASSNTGERFNPNTGELFF.

This clonotype occurred a few times. The chain combines TRBV29-1 with TRBJ2-1; a possible D gene is TRBD1 (5 bases). The CDR3 contains 12 residues. CDR1 and CDR2 from the germline V gene are SQVTM and ANQGSEA. The V end lost 5 bases, the J end lost 8 bases, and 13 bases lay between the germline ends. The CDR3 loop is CSVSRAVHEQFF. CDR3 bases: TGCAGCGTTTCCAGGGCAGTTCATGAGCAGTTCTTC.

This chain uses TRBV6-5 with TRBJ2-2; tentatively, D is TRBD1 or TRBD2 (5 bases each). The CDR3 spans 14 residues. Germline-derived CDR1 and CDR2 are MNHEY and SVGAGI. Trimming took off 0 bases at V and 7 bases at J, with 9 bases between the two ends. The CDR3 loop reads CASSYSGADGELFF. Written as DNA, the CDR3 is TGTGCCAGCAGTTACTCCGGGGCCGACGGGGAGCTGTTTTTT.

The chain employs TRBV5-5 and TRBJ2-7; TRBD1 matches at 8 bases. Germline V gene sequence: CDR1 SGHKS, CDR2 YYEKEE (reference sequence). The CDR3 has 13 residues. The V gene end was trimmed by 7 bases and the J gene end by 5 bases; junction bases not matched to a gene: 8. CDR3 in amino acids: CASASGGGDEQYV. CDR3 coding DNA: TGTGCCAGCGCCTCAGGGGGCGGCGACGAGCAGTACGTC.

This clonotype has more than one count but fewer than ten. The rearrangement links TRBV5-5 to TRBJ2-5; D gene ambiguous. Trimming shortened V by 2 bases and J by 5 bases, and 13 bases separated the two germline ends. This CDR3 has 14 amino acids. The germline V gene has CDR1 SGHKS and CDR2 YYEKEE (reference sequence). As DNA, the CDR3 is TGTGCCAGCAGCTTATTCGGAACCGGGGAGACCCAGTACTTC. This codes for CASSLFGTGETQYF.

The chain uses TRBV29-1 and TRBJ2-7; 7 nucleotides align to TRBD2. The CDR3 is made up of 12 amino acids. The V segment lost 0 bases and the J segment 5 bases; nucleotides outside the gene matches: 1. Germline CDR1 is SQVTM and CDR2 is ANQGSEA. CDR3 loop: CSVEEGTNEQYF. In nucleotides, the CDR3 is TGCAGCGTTGAAGAAGGGACTAACGAGCAGTACTTC.

The chain is built from TRBV29-1 and TRBJ2-1; 7 bases map to TRBD1. The junction had 5 bases not matched to a gene; V was cut back by 1 base and J by 5 bases. CDR1 is SQVTM, CDR2 ANQGSEA, per germline. The CDR3 totals 14 residues. Here the CDR3 DNA reads TGCAGCGTTGAAGGCAGGGGGTTGGACAATGAGCAGTTCTTC. Its protein product is CSVEGRGLDNEQFF.

This clonotype was recorded at least ten times. The junction departs from the called germline gene at one end, perhaps through a read error. The V call is TRBV5-1, the J call TRBJ2-3; 10 nucleotides align to TRBD2. The V gene's germline CDR1 is SGHRS and CDR2 YFSETQ. This CDR3 is 14 amino acids long. CDR3 nucleotide sequence: TGTGCCAGCAGTCGAGCGGGGGGGACAGATACGCAGTATTTT. This gives the protein CASSRAGGTDTQYF.

This sequence joins TRBV2 and TRBJ2-2; no definite D call. This CDR3 has 15 amino acids. Germline V gene sequence: CDR1 SNHLY, CDR2 FYNNEI. The V end was cut by 0 bases, the J end by 8 bases, with 13 bases between. In DNA form, the CDR3 reads TGTGCCAGCAGTGAAGCGGGGTTTAGGGATGGGGAGCTGTTTTTT. Encoded protein: CASSEAGFRDGELFF. Variable domain in full (rest from reference TRBV2 and TRBJ2-2): EPEVTQTPSHQVTQMGQEVILRCVPISNHLYFYWYRQILGQKVEFLVSFYNNEISEKSEIFDDQFSVERPDGSNFTLKIRSTKLEDSAMYFCASSEAGFRDGELFFGEGSRLTVL.

The chain joins TRBV10-3 to TRBJ2-4, with D perhaps assigned TRBD1 or TRBD2 (6 bases each). From germline, CDR1 is ENHRY and CDR2 SYGVKD. The CDR3 contains 14 residues. V lost 1 base and J 5 bases, leaving 9 bases between the germline ends. CDR3 DNA: TGTGCCATCAGTGAGTACAGGGAGGAAAACATTCAGTACTTC. This translates into CAISEYREENIQYF.

The V call is TRBV5-1, the J call TRBJ2-3; D not certain. CDR1 is SGHRS and CDR2 is YFSETQ in the germline V gene. This CDR3 has 15 residues. V gave up 1 base and J gave up 0 bases, with 9 bases separating them. CDR3 bases: TGCGCCAGCAGCTTGATGTACAGTAGCACAGATACGCAGTATTTT. It is translated as CASSLMYSSTDTQYF.

V gene TRBV4-3 combines with J gene TRBJ1-5; D is unresolved. In germline, CDR1 is LGHNA, CDR2 YSLEER. With 0 bases removed from V and 6 bases from J, the gap between germline ends came to 6 bases. The CDR3 is 13 amino acids. The CDR3 protein is CASSQDPSQPQHF. The DNA of the CDR3 is TGCGCCAGCAGCCAAGATCCCTCTCAGCCCCAGCATTTT.

The rearrangement joins TRBV5-6 to TRBJ2-7; D gene unclear. Germline values: CDR1 SGHDT, CDR2 YYEEEE. CDR3 length: 14 residues. V was shortened by 1 base and J by 2 bases, with 10 bases between the two germline ends. The CDR3 here is CASSLSGRPYEQYV. The CDR3 nucleotides are TGTGCCAGCAGCTTGTCCGGGCGCCCCTACGAGCAGTACGTC.

The V call is TRBV7-6, the J call TRBJ2-1; 7 bases line up with TRBD2. V lost 5 bases and J lost 3; bases outside the gene matches: 7. The V gene's germline CDR1 is SGHVS and CDR2 FNYEAQ. CDR3 length equals 15 residues. CDR3 amino acids: CASSGGGTIYNEQFF. Written as DNA, the CDR3 is TGTGCCAGCAGCGGGGGGGGGACTATCTACAATGAGCAGTTCTTC. The variable domain in full, completed from reference TRBV7-6 and TRBJ2-1, reads GAGVSQSPRYKVTKRGQDVALRCDPISGHVSLYWYRQALGQGPEFLTYFNYEAQQDKSGLPNDRFSAERPEGSISTLTIQRTEQRDSAMYRCASSGGGTIYNEQFFGPGTRLTVL.

This clonotype has at least ten counts. The chain couples TRBV6-5 to TRBJ2-3; D may be TRBD1 (6 bases). Germline V CDR1 and CDR2: MNHEY, SVGAGI. CDR3 length equals 12 residues. V was trimmed by 6 bases and J by 9 bases, leaving 13 bases between them. The CDR3 sequence: CASRTTGHTQYF. CDR3 DNA: TGTGCCAGCAGAACTACAGGGCACACGCAGTATTTT.

The CDR3 sequence: CASSWNNPRDTEAFF. CDR3 DNA: TGCGCCAGCAGCTGGAATAACCCCCGGGACACTGAAGCTTTCTTT. The chain uses TRBV5-1 and TRBJ1-1; D gene ambiguous. V was cut by 3 bases and J by 3 bases, with 15 bases left in between. This CDR3 is built from 15 residues. Germline assignment: CDR1 SGHRS and CDR2 YFSETQ. Full variable domain (missing parts from reference TRBV5-1 and TRBJ1-1): KAGVTQTPRYLIKTRGQQVTLSCSPISGHRSVSWYQQTPGQGLQFLFEYFSETQRNKGNFPGRFSGRQFSNSRSEMNVSTLELGDSALYLCASSWNNPRDTEAFFGQGTRLTVV.

The sample holds a few counts of this clonotype. This chain uses TRBV19 with TRBJ1-5; possible D gene TRBD1, 5 bases. The germline gives CDR1 LNHDA, CDR2 SQIVND (reference sequence). V gave up 3 bases and J gave up 7 bases, with 10 bases separating them. This CDR3 contains 13 residues. The CDR3 sequence: CASSISGRQPQHF. The DNA for the CDR3 is TGTGCCAGTAGTATCTCAGGGCGGCAGCCCCAGCATTTT.

This clonotype occurred many times. The chain is built from TRBV5-1 and TRBJ1-1; D is unclear. The germline V gene encodes CDR1 SGHRS and CDR2 YFSETQ. Trimming removed 3 bases from V and 3 bases from J, with 12 bases in between. This CDR3 contains 14 residues. CDR3 coding DNA: TGCGCCAGCAGCTGGGCCCCCGGGGACACTGAAGCTTTCTTT. Its protein product is CASSWAPGDTEAFF.

The chain combines TRBV7-7 with TRBJ2-5; D is ambiguous. Trimming removed 3 bases at V and 4 bases at J, with 9 bases between. Germline V CDR1 and CDR2: SSHAT, FNYEAQ (reference sequence). The CDR3 spans 13 residues. The CDR3 nucleotides are TGTGCCAGCAGCTTTGCTCTTGGAGAGACCCAGTACTTC. Encoded protein: CASSFALGETQYF.

Only a few counts were recorded for this clonotype. The rearrangement uses TRBV7-3 and TRBJ2-1; 10 nucleotides agree with TRBD2. V gave up 4 bases and J gave up 4 bases; unmatched junction bases: 4. Looked up from germline, CDR1 is SGHTA and CDR2 is FQGTGA. The CDR3 has 15 amino acids. The CDR3 protein is CASSSQRGGYNEQFF. The CDR3 DNA is TGTGCCAGCAGCTCCCAGCGGGGGGGTTACAATGAGCAGTTCTTC.